The present entry profiles one T cell receptor beta chain with its context. TCRdb keeps only in-frame clones here, not all; method: immunoSEQ multiplex PCR. The sample has roughly 120,000 clones, 85% seen once. Germline trimming cut 4 bases from V and 0 bases from J; bases unmatched to any gene: 11. Germline V gives CDR1 KGHSH, CDR2 LQKENI. The length of the CDR3 is 18 residues. The sample originates from a study of blood T cell repertoires in COVID-19. The rearrangement uses TRBV18 and TRBJ1-5; 8 bases are a match to TRBD1. This sequence was found in a woman aged 60-75 years with COVID-19, enrolled during active disease. Sequencing was carried out using peripheral blood. CDR3 bases: TGTGCCAGCTCACGATCGACAGGGGACCTATATAGCAATCAGCCCCAGCATTTT. Amino acids: CASSRSTGDLYSNQPQHF.